This note documents a single T cell receptor (beta chain) sequence. Its antigen is undetermined. The record originates from a study of cytomegalovirus exposure and HLA in healthy donors. Findings and caveats of the study: Most TCR sequences showed up rarely, but some public TCRs showed up in many donors. Using the classifier, cytomegalovirus status was reportedly diagnosed with high specificity and sensitivity.

TCRdb's table, derived via immunoSEQ multiplex PCR, lists solely in-frame clones and lacks some. This sample has tens of thousands of clones; 80% to 90% occur once, and the top ten carry approximately 6.7%. The donors were part of the validation cohort of 100 to 150 subjects. That cohort was separate from the first cohort, which comprised fewer than 800 subjects. Trimming took 2 bases from V and 4 from J, leaving 12 bases between them. CDR1 is SGHRS, CDR2 YFSETQ, per germline. This CDR3 spans 14 amino acids. The sequenced sample consisted of PBMCs. This sequence originates from a woman in her 30s in good health and CMV-seronegative. The J gene is TRBJ1-1, the V gene TRBV5-1; the D is unclear. In nucleotides, the CDR3 is TGCGCCAGCAGCTTCCGGGATCACCTCACTGAAGCTTTCTTT. Residues: CASSFRDHLTEAFF.